This T cell receptor beta chain was captured by sequencing in a study of early T cells in non-severe SARS-CoV-2 infection (TCRdb year 2021). Context from the whole study: Because TCR sequencing was done on bulk RNA from unsorted whole blood, the alpha and beta chains could not be paired.

As regards this clonotype: This receptor's antigen is unknown. One base away there is no much larger clone; base qualities are not given.

Receptor libraries were prepared by 5' RACE. The data were produced on a NextSeq 500. Unique molecular identifiers were attached to individual cDNA molecules in the TCR library protocol so that sequencing error and PCR bias could be corrected. TCR alpha and beta chains were both sequenced, and the abundances of alpha and beta sequences in each sample were closely correlated with each other. As for the authors' bioinformatics: Decombinator V4 was used to annotate TCR sequences for V gene, J gene and CDR3. Expanded TCRs were defined as changing significantly between any two time points under a Poisson model with p below 0.0001. TCR abundances were normalised to the total number of TCRs sequenced per sample and expressed as counts per million. TRAV1-2 paired with TRAJ12, TRAJ20 or TRAJ33 defined MAIT TCRs, while TRAV10 paired with TRAJ18 defined iNKT TCRs. VDJdb, accessed on 1 November 2021, was searched for TCRs annotated for CMV, EBV and SARS-CoV-2, and TCRs annotated for more than one antigen were excluded. Using fastp at Q25 and MiXCR, TCRdb reprocessed the public reads and kept productive beta chains. Every distinct CDR3 protein forms one entry, paired with its most common genes and DNA. TCRdb, not the authors, supplied the V and J calls. This sample lists some 91,000 distinct CDR3 sequences; roughly 13% were detected once. Jointly, the top ten make up about 2.3% of the sample.

Paper-wide results and their limitations: VDJdb matching was skewed toward anti-spike CD8 responses, so virus-specific expansions were likely underestimated and private and CD4 specificities were missed.

This was a case-control study nested in a cohort of healthcare workers in London, UK, who had nasopharyngeal swab PCR tests and blood samples taken every week. Between 23 and 31 March 2020, the week of the UK lockdown, healthcare workers were enrolled and then followed up weekly for as long as 16 weeks. Reading from cysteine to phenylalanine, the CDR3 counts 14 amino acids. Of the read, only the CDR3 DNA is kept; its 42 bases are in frame from base 1. Reading the germline V gene (reference sequence) gives CDR1 SEHNR and CDR2 FQNEAQ. V sheds 1 base and J sheds 0 bases, leaving 6 bases between their ends.

The clonotype was recovered from an adult who was a healthcare worker with PCR-confirmed SARS-CoV-2 infection or an uninfected control (not recorded which). The chain is encoded by TRBV7-9 joined to TRBJ1-1, with no D gene named confidently. Sequenced material: whole blood. The sequenced DNA: TGTGCCAGCAGCTTAGACAGACTGAACACTGAAGCTTTCTTT. Translated, it gives CASSLDRLNTEAFF.